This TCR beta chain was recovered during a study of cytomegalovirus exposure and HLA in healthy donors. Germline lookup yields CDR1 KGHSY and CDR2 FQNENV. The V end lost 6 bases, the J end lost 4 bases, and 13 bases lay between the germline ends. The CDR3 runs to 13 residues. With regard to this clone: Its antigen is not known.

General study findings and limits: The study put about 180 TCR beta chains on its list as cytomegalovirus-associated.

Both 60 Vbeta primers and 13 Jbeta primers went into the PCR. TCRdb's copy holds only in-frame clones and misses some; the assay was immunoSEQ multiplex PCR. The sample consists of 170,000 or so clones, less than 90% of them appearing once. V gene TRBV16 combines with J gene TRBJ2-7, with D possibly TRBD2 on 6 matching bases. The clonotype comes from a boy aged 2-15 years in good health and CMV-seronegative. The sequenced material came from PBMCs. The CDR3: CASSSGPFYEQYF. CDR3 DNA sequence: TGTGCCAGCAGTAGCGGCCCCTTTTACGAGCAGTACTTC.